The 21 T cell receptor beta chains listed next were all sequenced from one sample in a study of blood T cells in healthy people across ages. Using a J-beta primer mix together with a sample-barcoded 5' primer, a second PCR was run for about 7 to 12 cycles. TCRdb itself ran the 5' RACE reads through MiXCR, one entry per CDR3 protein. The sample lists roughly 800,000 distinct CDR3 sequences, roughly 50% occurring once. The sequenced sample consisted of blood. These receptors all stem from a young man in good health.

The chain employs TRBV6-5 and TRBJ2-4; a weak D match, TRBD1 (6 bases). Near its end, the DNA agrees better with TRBJ2-7, so the J call may be wrong. CDR3 length: 15 residues. Germline values: CDR1 MNHEY, CDR2 SVGAGI. In DNA form, the CDR3 reads TGTGCCAGCAGTTACTTACAGGGACCCTCCTACGAGCAGTACTTC. Translated, it gives CASSYLQGPSYEQYF.

This sequence joins TRBV18 and TRBJ2-7; D unclear. The end of the DNA fits TRBJ2-5 better, so the J call may be wrong. CDR1 is KGHSH, CDR2 LQKENI, per germline. The CDR3 is 13 residues long. In nucleotides, the CDR3 is TGTGCCAGCTCACTCGCAGACCTAGAGACCCAGTACTTC. This sequence encodes CASSLADLETQYF.

The chain uses TRBV4-2 and TRBJ2-3; 7 nucleotides line up with TRBD2. Trimming took 3 bases from V and 1 from J; bases not matched to a gene: 7. Germline CDR1 LGHNA, CDR2 YNFKEQ. The CDR3 has 16 residues. CDR3: CASSHGGAGGTDTQYF. CDR3 bases: TGTGCCAGCAGCCATGGAGGTGCGGGGGGCACAGATACGCAGTATTTT.

This chain connects TRBV6-2 or TRBV6-3 to TRBJ1-5; a possible D gene is TRBD1 (6 bases). Germline V gene data show CDR1 as MNHEY and CDR2 as SVGEGT. The CDR3 sequence is 16 residues long. V lost 5 bases and J 6 bases, leaving 20 bases between the germline ends. The CDR3 loop reads CASSHKTRDIRQPQHF. CDR3 DNA: TGTGCCAGCAGTCATAAGACCCGGGACATTCGTCAGCCCCAGCATTTT.

The V and J genes are TRBV9 and TRBJ1-2; D is ambiguous. Trimming removed 4 bases from V and 7 bases from J, with 20 bases in between. Germline CDR1 SGDLS, CDR2 YYNGEE. The CDR3 spans 15 residues. The CDR3 coding sequence is TGTGCCAGCAGCTCCCCAAGCCCCGGTCTCGGTGGCTACACCTTC. Residues: CASSSPSPGLGGYTF.

V usage is TRBV19 and J usage is TRBJ2-1; TRBD2 agrees at 8 bases. V dropped 4 bases and J dropped 7; count of bases not matched to a gene: 12. Per the germline V gene, CDR1 is LNHDA and CDR2 is SQIVND (reference sequence). The CDR3 contains 16 residues. The CDR3 DNA reads as TGTGCCAGTAGTAGCCCTACGGCGGGAGGTTTGAATGAGCAGTTCTTC. As protein: CASSSPTAGGLNEQFF. The full variable domain, in which reference TRBV19 and TRBJ2-1 provide the parts outside the CDR3, is DGGITQSPKYLFRKEGQNVTLSCEQNLNHDAMYWYRQDPGQGLRLIYYSQIVNDFQKGDIAEGYSVSREKKESFPLTVTSAQKNPTAFYLCASSSPTAGGLNEQFFGPGTRLTVL.

The rearrangement joins TRBV10-3 to TRBJ1-2; 8 nucleotides agree with TRBD1. Losses at the gene ends were 3 bases for V and 6 bases for J; bases not matched to a gene: 3. The germline V gene has CDR1 ENHRY and CDR2 SYGVKD. This CDR3 has 13 residues. DNA for the CDR3: TGTGCCATCAGTGAACCGACAGGGGATGGCTACACCTTC. This gives the protein CAISEPTGDGYTF.

This clonotype appeared a few times. The genes are TRBV5-1 and TRBJ2-4, with D possibly matching TRBD1 (5 bases). The CDR3 extends over 14 amino acids. V shed 3 bases and J shed 8 bases, with 15 bases lying between them. Germline assignment: CDR1 SGHRS and CDR2 YFSETQ. The CDR3 spells CASSWQGKGDIQYF. The CDR3 bases are TGCGCCAGCAGCTGGCAGGGAAAGGGCGACATTCAGTACTTC.

The V call is TRBV20-1, the J call TRBJ2-2, with TRBD2 as a possible D gene (7 bases). Germline V gene data show CDR1 as DFQATT and CDR2 as SNEGSKA (reference sequence). This CDR3 is 17 amino acids long. The germline V and J ends were trimmed by 3 bases and 2 bases, with 19 bases remaining between them. In DNA, the CDR3 is TGCAGTGCTAGGGGAGGGGGGAAACTCGCTAACACCGGGGAGCTGTTTTTT. It yields the protein CSARGGGKLANTGELFF.

This clonotype was recorded only once. This chain joins TRBV28 and TRBJ2-5; 12 nucleotides align to TRBD2. The J call could be wrong; TRBJ2-7 is a better fit for the DNA end. The CDR3 is 15 residues long. Germline V gives CDR1 MDHEN, CDR2 SYDVKM. CDR3 in DNA: TGTGCCAGCAGGCTAACTAGCGGGGGGATGTACGAGCAGTACTTC. Translation gives CASRLTSGGMYEQYF.

This chain uses TRBV4-2 with TRBJ2-5; D gene ambiguous. This CDR3 spans 15 amino acids. Germline V CDR1 and CDR2: LGHNA, YNFKEQ. V was shortened by 0 bases and J by 1 base, with 9 bases between the two germline ends. This chain's CDR3 is CASSQDIDFQETQYF. The CDR3 region has the DNA TGTGCCAGCAGCCAAGATATAGATTTCCAAGAGACCCAGTACTTC.

This chain uses TRBV2 with TRBJ2-1; 10 bases map to TRBD2. Losses at the gene ends were 6 bases for V and 7 bases for J; bases not matched to a gene: 9. The CDR3 covers 15 residues. Germline CDR1 and CDR2: SNHLY and FYNNEI. The CDR3: CASRRTSGIQNEQFF. The DNA for the CDR3 is TGTGCCAGCAGGAGGACTAGCGGAATACAAAATGAGCAGTTCTTC.

The table lists this clonotype with a few counts. The genes are TRBV4-3 and TRBJ2-7, with D tentatively TRBD2 (5 bases). The CDR3 has 15 residues. Germline V gene data show CDR1 as LGHNA and CDR2 as YSLEER. V lost 0 bases to trimming and J lost 2 bases, with 11 bases between them. The CDR3 reads CASSQDLASAYEQYF. CDR3 coding DNA: TGCGCCAGCAGCCAAGACCTAGCTTCGGCCTACGAGCAGTACTTC.

The chain carries TRBV11-2 and TRBJ2-1; maybe TRBD2 (6 bases). The DNA end is more similar to TRBJ2-7, so the J call may be wrong. Germline V gene sequence: CDR1 SGHAT, CDR2 FQNNGV. CDR3 size: 15 residues. CDR3 DNA sequence: TGTGCCAGCAGCTTATATAGCGGATTCTACAATGAGCAGTACTTC. Translating gives CASSLYSGFYNEQYF.

The chain couples TRBV28 to TRBJ2-7, with 8 positions matching TRBD2. In germline, CDR1 is MDHEN, CDR2 SYDVKM. The CDR3 sequence is 14 residues long. V shed 5 bases, J shed 5 bases, and the junction held 8 bases outside the gene matches. CDR3 sequence (DNA): TGTGCCAGCAGTAATCCGGGACTAGGAGACGAGCAGTACTTC. It yields the protein CASSNPGLGDEQYF.

This clonotype came up a few times. The chain has TRBV10-3 and TRBJ2-1; TRBD2 matches 14 bases. The CDR3 is 14 amino acids. Per germline, CDR1 ENHRY and CDR2 SYGVKD. After removal of 10 bases from V and 7 bases from J, the junction contained 6 bases not matched to a gene. This chain's CDR3 is CATGLAGGENEQFF. The CDR3 bases are TGTGCCACAGGACTAGCGGGAGGAGAAAATGAGCAGTTCTTC.

This clonotype showed up just a few times. This chain uses TRBV29-1 with TRBJ2-7; 10 bases line up with TRBD1. The CDR3 spans 12 residues. CDR1 is SQVTM, CDR2 ANQGSEA, per germline. With V trimmed by 7 bases and J by 6 bases, 6 bases remained unmatched. In DNA, the CDR3 is TGCAGCGGATCGGGACAGGGGTCCGAGCAGTACTTC. Residues: CSGSGQGSEQYF.

V gene TRBV20-1 combines with J gene TRBJ2-3; 9 positions match TRBD2. CDR3 length: 18 amino acids. The germline V gene encodes CDR1 DFQATT and CDR2 SNEGSKA (reference sequence). Losses at the gene ends were 1 base for V and 0 bases for J; bases not matched to a gene: 11. In DNA, the CDR3 is TGCAGTGCTAGAGGGCTAGCGGGGCAGTCAATAAGCACAGATACGCAGTATTTT. Protein product: CSARGLAGQSISTDTQYF.

This clonotype was detected many times. The chain uses TRBV9 and TRBJ1-2; 7 bases map to TRBD1. The CDR3 contains 13 residues. Germline CDR1 reads SGDLS; CDR2 reads YYNGEE. J lost 8 bases, V lost 3 bases, and 7 bases had no gene match. This CDR3 is CASSAGGIEGYTF. The CDR3 region has the DNA TGTGCCAGCAGCGCAGGGGGAATAGAGGGCTACACCTTC. The full variable domain, its missing parts supplied by reference TRBV9 and TRBJ1-2, is DSGVTQTPKHLITATGQRVTLRCSPRSGDLSVYWYQQSLDQGLQFLIQYYNGEERAKGNILERFSAQQFPDLHSELNLSSLELGDSALYFCASSAGGIEGYTFGSGTRLTVV.

This clonotype has just a few counts. The rearrangement joins TRBV20-1 to TRBJ2-5; D uncertain. Trimming stripped 0 bases from V and 5 bases from J, with 13 bases between. The germline V gene has CDR1 DFQATT and CDR2 SNEGSKA (reference sequence). CDR3 length: 14 residues. The CDR3 is CSARDQQLLETQYF. The CDR3 region has the DNA TGCAGTGCTAGAGATCAACAGTTACTGGAGACCCAGTACTTC.

The chain has TRBV29-1 and TRBJ2-7, with TRBD1 as a possible D gene (6 bases). Trimming removed 4 bases from V and 4 bases from J, with 17 bases in between. CDR3 length equals 14 residues. From germline, CDR1 is SQVTM and CDR2 ANQGSEA. For the CDR3, the DNA is TGCAGCGTTGTGGCCACTACAGGGTCATACGAGCAGTACTTC. Protein sequence: CSVVATTGSYEQYF.